This T cell receptor beta chain came from a study of blood T cell repertoires in COVID-19. The CDR3 is 14 residues long. Trimming cost V 3 bases and J 8 bases, with 14 bases left between them. Germline values: CDR1 MDHEN, CDR2 SYDVKM. Only in-frame clones appear in the TCRdb table, and some are missing; sequencing was by immunoSEQ multiplex PCR. The sample holds about 49,000 clones; 70% to 85% are singletons and the top ten take about 14%. Sequencing input: peripheral blood. This chain joins TRBV28 and TRBJ1-5; D remains unclear. The TCR comes from a human donor in a cohort sampled during active COVID-19. CDR3 nucleotides: TGTGCCAGCAGTTTTGCGGGCCATGGCGAGCCCCAGCATTTT. Translating it yields CASSFAGHGEPQHF.